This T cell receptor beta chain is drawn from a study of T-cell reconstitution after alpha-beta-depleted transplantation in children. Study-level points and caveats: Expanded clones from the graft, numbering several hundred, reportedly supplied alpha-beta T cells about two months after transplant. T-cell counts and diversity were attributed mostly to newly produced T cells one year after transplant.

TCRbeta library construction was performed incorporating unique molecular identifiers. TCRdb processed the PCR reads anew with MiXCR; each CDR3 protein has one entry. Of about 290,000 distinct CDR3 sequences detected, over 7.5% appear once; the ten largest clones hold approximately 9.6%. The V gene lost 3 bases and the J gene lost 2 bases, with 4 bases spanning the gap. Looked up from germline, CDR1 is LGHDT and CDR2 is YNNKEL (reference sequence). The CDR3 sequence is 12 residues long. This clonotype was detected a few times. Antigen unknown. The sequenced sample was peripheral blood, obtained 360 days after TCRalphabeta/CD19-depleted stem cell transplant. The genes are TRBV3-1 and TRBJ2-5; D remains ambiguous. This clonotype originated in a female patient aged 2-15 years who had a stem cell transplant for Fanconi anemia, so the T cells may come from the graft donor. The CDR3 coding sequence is TGTGCCAGCAGCCATTCACAAGAGACCCAGTACTTC. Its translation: CASSHSQETQYF.